This TCR beta chain is drawn from a study of T cells of healthy individuals. TCRdb reprocessed the 5' RACE reads via MiXCR and lists one record per CDR3 protein. This sample has roughly 76,000 distinct CDR3 sequences, with around 5.1% found just once. Germline V gene lookup returns CDR1 SGHDT and CDR2 YYEEEE. V lost 1 base, J lost 2 bases, and 13 bases lay in between. This CDR3 region has 15 residues. This clonotype showed up just a few times. The TCR sequence derives from a female donor in good health. The rearrangement uses TRBV5-6 and TRBJ2-7; D is unresolved. CDR3 protein: CASSLNPGPAYEQYF. Written as DNA, the CDR3 is TGTGCCAGCAGCTTGAACCCGGGCCCGGCCTACGAGCAGTACTTC.